What follows are 13 T cell receptor beta chains derived from one specimen sequenced in a study of T cell responses to AZD1222 COVID-19 vaccine (dated by TCRdb to the early 2020s). Libraries were built with the immunoSEQ multiplex PCR assay. TCRdb retrieved this table from immuneACCESS and kept in-frame rearrangements only. Not all clones are present; in checked studies, unresolved V genes account for under half, and no reason is known for the remainder. This sample has roughly 140,000 clones in its table, and 70% to 90% of those were observed once. Around 3% of the sample is taken by the ten largest. Explained via the paper, the time point label denotes: baseline before first vaccination. The sequencing here drew on peripheral blood, taken on day 0 of AZD1222 vaccination. The source is an adult in good health.

The J gene is TRBJ2-3, the V gene TRBV13; D ambiguous. Between the trimmed V and J ends, which lost 5 bases and 0 bases, there was a span of 15 bases. The CDR3 is made up of 16 amino acids. Germline CDR1 reads PRHDT; CDR2 reads FYEKMQ (reference sequence). The CDR3, as DNA: TGTGCCAGCAGCCCCTCTATCGGACCTAGCACAGATACGCAGTATTTT. It yields the protein CASSPSIGPSTDTQYF.

This clone was seen only a few times. The V gene is TRBV5-5, the J gene TRBJ1-6; no clear D. V was cut by 5 bases and J by 9 bases, with 12 bases left in between. Germline values: CDR1 SGHKS, CDR2 YYEKEE (reference sequence). This CDR3 has 13 residues. CDR3 region: CASSSGSGSPLHF. CDR3 nucleotides: TGTGCCAGCAGTTCGGGTTCAGGTTCACCCCTCCACTTT.

The J gene is TRBJ2-2, the V gene TRBV5-6; 11 nucleotides align to TRBD1. V was clipped by 5 bases and J by 1 base; unmatched bases: 7. The CDR3 is 17 amino acids. The V gene's germline CDR1 is SGHDT and CDR2 YYEEEE. Here the CDR3 reads CASSPPGTGGNTGELFF. CDR3 DNA sequence: TGTGCCAGCAGTCCTCCGGGGACAGGGGGGAACACCGGGGAGCTGTTTTTT.

The J gene is TRBJ1-2, the V gene TRBV4-1, with a tentative D call TRBD1 (6 bases). In germline, CDR1 is MGHRA, CDR2 YSYEKL. With 2 bases removed from V and 8 bases from J, the gap between germline ends came to 15 bases. The CDR3 consists of 14 residues. CDR3 nucleotides: TGCGCCAGCAGCCAACCCCTGGGGGCAGAAGGCTACACCTTC. Amino acids: CASSQPLGAEGYTF.

The chain couples TRBV4-3 to TRBJ2-5, with 7 positions matching TRBD2. The CDR3 runs 18 residues. The junction had 13 bases not matched to a gene; V was cut back by 0 bases and J by 3 bases. In germline, CDR1 is LGHNA, CDR2 YSLEER. CDR3 residues: CASSQESAGSGREETQYF. The CDR3 DNA is TGCGCCAGCAGCCAAGAGTCAGCGGGGTCTGGCAGGGAAGAGACCCAGTACTTC.

The V call is TRBV11-1, the J call TRBJ2-7; 7 positions match TRBD2. Losses at the gene ends were 1 base for V and 4 bases for J; bases not matched to a gene: 7. CDR1 SGHAT and CDR2 FQDESV come from the germline V gene (reference sequence). The CDR3 is made up of 15 amino acids. The CDR3 DNA reads TGTGCCAGCAGCTTAGGGGGCGGGAGTGGGTACGAGCAGTACTTC. Protein sequence: CASSLGGGSGYEQYF.

This chain links TRBV7-9 with TRBJ2-7, with 7 bases matching TRBD1. V lost 3 bases to trimming and J lost 5 bases; unmatched junction nucleotides: 10. CDR1 SEHNR and CDR2 FQNEAQ come from the germline V gene (reference sequence). The CDR3 covers 15 residues. CDR3 residues: CASSLGTGAIDEQYF. Written as DNA, the CDR3 is TGTGCCAGCAGCTTGGGAACAGGGGCTATCGACGAGCAGTACTTC.

V is TRBV28 and J is TRBJ2-7, with 10 bases that match TRBD1. V shed 7 bases, J shed 3 bases, and the junction held 6 bases outside the gene matches. Germline loops: CDR1 MDHEN, CDR2 SYDVKM. The CDR3 totals 14 residues. The CDR3 DNA reads as TGTGCCAGCAACACCTGGGACAGGGGCTACGAGCAGTACTTC. The encoded protein is CASNTWDRGYEQYF.

The J gene is TRBJ2-5, the V gene TRBV24-1; D perhaps matches TRBD1 (5 bases). The germline CDR1 and CDR2 sequences are KGHDR and SFDVKD. Deletions cut 3 bases from V and 1 base from J, with 11 bases between. The CDR3 runs 15 residues. This CDR3 reads CATSDGADFQETQYF. The DNA for the CDR3 is TGTGCCACCAGTGATGGGGCAGACTTCCAAGAGACCCAGTACTTC.

This clone showed up just once. V is TRBV9 and J is TRBJ2-3; 12 positions match TRBD2. Germline assignment: CDR1 SGDLS and CDR2 YYNGEE. The CDR3 has 18 amino acids. Trimming cost V 0 bases and J 4 bases; bases outside gene matches: 9. The CDR3 sequence: CASSVGRRTSGKADTQYF. CDR3 sequence (DNA): TGTGCCAGCAGCGTAGGCCGGAGGACTAGCGGGAAGGCAGATACGCAGTATTTT. Together with reference TRBV9 and TRBJ2-3, the CDR3 gives the full variable domain: DSGVTQTPKHLITATGQRVTLRCSPRSGDLSVYWYQQSLDQGLQFLIQYYNGEERAKGNILERFSAQQFPDLHSELNLSSLELGDSALYFCASSVGRRTSGKADTQYFGPGTRLTVL.

The rearrangement uses TRBV19 and TRBJ2-5; 10 nucleotides line up with TRBD1. This CDR3 has 16 amino acids. Per the germline V gene, CDR1 is LNHDA and CDR2 is SQIVND (reference sequence). Losses at the gene ends were 5 bases for V and 7 bases for J; bases not matched to a gene: 13. The DNA of the CDR3 is TGTGCCAGTAGTCTCCTCCCCGGGACAGGGGACGTGACCCAGTACTTC. Residues: CASSLLPGTGDVTQYF.

This sequence joins TRBV6-1 and TRBJ1-1; TRBD1 is a possible D gene (5 bases). Trimming took 2 bases from V and 5 from J, leaving 12 bases between them. Germline assignment: CDR1 MNHNS and CDR2 SASEGT. The CDR3 is 14 amino acids. This chain's CDR3 is CASSETGLWTEAFF. CDR3 coding DNA: TGTGCCAGCAGTGAAACGGGGCTCTGGACTGAAGCTTTCTTT.

The chain recombines TRBV5-1 with TRBJ1-1; D is perhaps TRBD1 (5 bases). This CDR3 contains 14 residues. Trimming stripped 7 bases from V and 2 bases from J, with 15 bases between. In germline, CDR1 is SGHRS, CDR2 YFSETQ. The CDR3 region is CASQPGRLNTEAFF. For the CDR3, the DNA is TGCGCCAGCCAACCGGGACGCCTAAACACTGAAGCTTTCTTT.